The 19 T cell receptor beta chains presented below share a single source sample, sequenced in a study of spatial heterogeneity in lung cancer. Time point indicated: sample taken at primary tumor resection. In TCRdb, the 5' RACE reads were re-called with MiXCR into one record per CDR3 protein. The sample yields about 14,000 distinct CDR3 sequences, about 4.5% seen once. Study-wide findings and caveats: How many expanded intratumoral alpha and beta TCRs were present tracked the tumor mutation count, which was a count of nonsynonymous mutations.

Their cognate antigens are unknown. Sequences were derived from lung tumor tissue, sampled at surgery. All receptors come from a female donor with early-stage non-small cell lung cancer.

This clonotype was found many times. This CDR3 is CASSPSYEQYF. DNA for the CDR3: TGTGCCAGCAGCCCGAGTTACGAGCAGTACTTC. V is TRBV7-9 and J is TRBJ2-7; D uncertain. Germline lookup yields CDR1 SEHNR and CDR2 FQNEAQ (reference sequence). The length of the CDR3 is 11 residues. V lost 5 bases and J 4 bases, leaving 6 bases between the germline ends.

This clonotype rates as medium-sized. The chain links TRBV20-1 to TRBJ2-5; D possibly corresponds to TRBD1 (6 bases). Germline V gene lookup returns CDR1 DFQATT and CDR2 SNEGSKA (reference sequence). CDR3 size: 16 residues. The V end was cut by 4 bases, the J end by 0 bases, with 18 bases between. The CDR3 DNA reads TGCAGTGCTACGCCGACAGGACCAACTTACCAAGAGACCCAGTACTTC. Residues: CSATPTGPTYQETQYF.

This clonotype came up a few times. This chain links TRBV3-1 with TRBJ2-3; TRBD2 matches 9 bases. Germline trimming cut 2 bases from V and 4 bases from J; bases unmatched to any gene: 7. Germline CDR1 is LGHDT and CDR2 is YNNKEL (reference sequence). CDR3 length equals 16 residues. The CDR3 reads CASSQRAGGPADTQYF. The CDR3, as DNA: TGTGCCAGCAGCCAAAGGGCGGGGGGGCCCGCAGATACGCAGTATTTT.

This clonotype turned up a few times. J is TRBJ2-7 and V is TRBV7-2; D not resolved. In germline, CDR1 is SGHTA, CDR2 FQGNSA. CDR3 size: 13 residues. V gave up 2 bases and J gave up 5 bases, with 10 bases separating them. CDR3 DNA sequence: TGTGCCAGCAGCTTAACTCCAAGACACGAGCAGTACTTC. Protein sequence: CASSLTPRHEQYF.

This clonotype is labeled medium-sized. This chain uses TRBV20-1 with TRBJ1-6, with TRBD1 as a possible D gene (5 bases). The V end was cut by 3 bases, the J end by 10 bases, with 22 bases between. The CDR3 loop spans 16 amino acids. Germline V CDR1 and CDR2: DFQATT, SNEGSKA (reference sequence). CDR3 bases: TGCAGTGCTAGGGGGAGATCGGGGTTAAGGGACTCACCCCTCCACTTT. Translating it yields CSARGRSGLRDSPLHF.

This clonotype has just a few counts. The V gene is TRBV12-3 or TRBV12-4, the J gene TRBJ1-1, with D unclear. The CDR3 spans 13 residues. V lost 4 bases, J lost 3 bases, and 9 bases lay in between. The CDR3 protein is CASSWSEDTEAFF. CDR3 coding DNA: TGTGCCAGCAGTTGGTCGGAGGACACTGAAGCTTTCTTT.

This clonotype came up many times. The chain links TRBV15 to TRBJ2-4, with TRBD1 matching over 10 bases. CDR1 is LNHNV and CDR2 is YYDKDF in the germline V gene (reference sequence). The trim removed 2 bases at V and 1 base at J, leaving 2 bases unmatched. The CDR3 runs to 16 residues. CDR3 coding DNA: TGTGCCACCAGCAGACGACAGGGGGCGGCCAAAAACATTCAGTACTTC. This codes for CATSRRQGAAKNIQYF.

This clonotype was detected ten times or more. The chain recombines TRBV20-1 with TRBJ2-2; D not certain. CDR3 length equals 11 residues. The germline V gene encodes CDR1 DFQATT and CDR2 SNEGSKA (reference sequence). V lost 1 base and J lost 6, with 3 bases in between. The CDR3 DNA reads as TGCAGTGCTAGAGGGGCCGGGGAGCTGTTTTTT. This sequence encodes CSARGAGELFF.

The rearrangement joins TRBV7-2 to TRBJ1-1; D ambiguous. CDR3 length equals 13 residues. V lost 1 base and J 7 bases, leaving 10 bases between the germline ends. Germline-derived CDR1 and CDR2 are SGHTA and FQGNSA. The CDR3 sequence: CASSLGVQREAFF. The CDR3 DNA follows: TGTGCCAGCAGCTTAGGTGTACAGCGTGAAGCTTTCTTT. Drawing the rest from reference TRBV7-2 and TRBJ1-1, the complete variable domain is GAGVSQSPSNKVTEKGKDVELRCDPISGHTALYWYRQSLGQGLEFLIYFQGNSAPDKSGLPSDRFSAERTGGSVSTLTIQRTQQEDSAVYLCASSLGVQREAFFGQGTRLTVV.

This clonotype was observed a handful of times. The rearrangement uses TRBV6-5 and TRBJ1-5; D gene ambiguous. CDR3 length equals 14 residues. Germline loops: CDR1 MNHEY, CDR2 SVGAGI. The germline V and J ends were trimmed by 6 bases and 3 bases, with 12 bases remaining between them. CDR3 region: CASRSGRDNQPQHF. CDR3 coding DNA: TGTGCCAGCAGATCCGGACGGGACAATCAGCCCCAGCATTTT.

This clonotype was recorded many times. This sequence joins TRBV7-3 and TRBJ2-1; the D gene is possibly TRBD2 (6 bases). CDR1 is SGHTA, CDR2 FQGTGA, per germline. Trimming took 3 bases from V and 7 from J, leaving 10 bases between them. This CDR3 contains 13 residues. CDR3 DNA sequence: TGTGCCAGCAGCTTTTCAGGGAGGAATGAGCAGTTCTTC. Protein product: CASSFSGRNEQFF.

This clonotype was counted many times. V and J are TRBV7-6 and TRBJ1-1; D is ambiguous. V lost 1 base, J lost 0 bases, and 6 bases lay in between. The CDR3 spans 14 residues. The V gene's germline CDR1 is SGHVS and CDR2 FNYEAQ. For the CDR3, the DNA is TGTGCCAGCAGCTTAGGGGCGTTGAACACTGAAGCTTTCTTT. The encoded protein is CASSLGALNTEAFF.

This clonotype was seen at least ten times. This chain joins TRBV3-1 and TRBJ1-1; D may be TRBD1 (5 bases). Germline assignment: CDR1 LGHDT and CDR2 YNNKEL (reference sequence). The CDR3 extends over 13 amino acids. Trimming removed 1 base at V and 7 bases at J, with 10 bases between. Here the CDR3 reads CASSQVSGVEAFF. The CDR3 region has the DNA TGTGCCAGCAGCCAAGTGTCGGGGGTTGAAGCTTTCTTT.

This clonotype occurred many times. The chain employs TRBV7-6 and TRBJ2-6; 8 positions agree with TRBD2. Germline assignment: CDR1 SGHVS and CDR2 FNYEAQ. J lost 5 bases, V lost 5 bases, and 5 bases had no gene match. CDR3 size: 15 residues. This chain's CDR3 is CASSPAGGRANVLTF. In DNA form, the CDR3 reads TGTGCCAGCAGCCCGGCGGGGGGCAGGGCCAACGTCCTGACTTTC.

This clonotype was seen many times. The chain is built from TRBV7-8 and TRBJ2-3; 16 positions match TRBD2. The trim removed 5 bases at V and 4 bases at J, leaving 9 bases unmatched. CDR3 size: 18 residues. The V gene's germline CDR1 is SGHVS and CDR2 FQNEAQ. The CDR3 DNA reads as TGTGCCAGCAGCCCCAGGACCGGGACTAGCGGGGGGGCAGATACGCAGTATTTT. It encodes CASSPRTGTSGGADTQYF.

This clonotype has only a few counts. V gene TRBV7-2 combines with J gene TRBJ2-3; TRBD1 matches at 8 bases. The CDR3 runs to 15 residues. Germline CDR1 reads SGHTA; CDR2 reads FQGNSA. J lost 3 bases, V lost 1 base, and 3 bases had no gene match. CDR3 sequence (DNA): TGTGCCAGCAGCTTAGGGACAGGGAGAACAGATACGCAGTATTTT. Amino acid sequence: CASSLGTGRTDTQYF.

Within the sample, this clonotype is medium-sized (0.01 to 0.1%). This rearrangement joins TRBV20-1 to TRBJ2-4, with no clear D. V was clipped by 1 base and J by 1 base, with 5 bases between them. The CDR3 loop spans 13 amino acids. Per the germline V gene, CDR1 is DFQATT and CDR2 is SNEGSKA (reference sequence). In DNA, the CDR3 is TGCAGTGCTAGAGGACCGGCCAAAAACATTCAGTACTTC. Translating gives CSARGPAKNIQYF.

This clonotype has ten or more counts. The chain couples TRBV4-3 to TRBJ1-1; the D is unclear. The V end lost 0 bases, the J end lost 7 bases, and 12 bases lay between the germline ends. From germline, CDR1 is LGHNA and CDR2 YSLEER. The CDR3 contains 14 residues. The CDR3 nucleotides are TGCGCCAGCAGCCAAGACGGCGGCCCTTTTGAAGCTTTCTTT. It codes for CASSQDGGPFEAFF.

This clonotype was detected ten times or more. The gene calls are TRBV12-3 or TRBV12-4 and TRBJ2-3, with D possibly matching TRBD1 (5 bases). The CDR3 length is 13 residues. Trimming pared 7 bases from V and 6 bases from J, leaving 14 bases between. For the CDR3, the DNA is TGTGCCAGCAAAAGGGAAGGGGCGGATACGCAGTATTTT. Protein sequence: CASKREGADTQYF.